Listed here are 9 T cell receptor beta chains from one sample, sequenced in a study of long-term antiretroviral therapy in people with HIV. The run of the v3.0 immunoSEQ assay was at survey level. Sequencing used immunoSEQ multiplex PCR; TCRdb keeps in-frame clones, though not all of them. The sample holds roughly 45,000 clones, 80% to 90% seen once. Sequences were derived from unsorted PBMCs, sampled 0.8 years after starting antiretroviral therapy. These receptor sequences come from a woman younger than 30 with HIV.

The rearrangement joins TRBV18 to TRBJ2-3, with a weak D call TRBD1 (5 bases). Germline V gene data show CDR1 as KGHSH and CDR2 as LQKENI. The CDR3 has 13 residues. Trimming stripped 7 bases from V and 2 bases from J, with 10 bases between. CDR3 coding DNA: TGTGCCAGCTTGGACAACCTCACAGATACGCAGTATTTT. Protein: CASLDNLTDTQYF.

V and J are TRBV28 and TRBJ2-5; D perhaps matches TRBD1 (6 bases). Germline V gene lookup returns CDR1 MDHEN and CDR2 SYDVKM. V shed 1 base and J shed 2 bases, with 11 bases lying between them. The CDR3 is 15 amino acids. The CDR3 spells CASSLSGTSQETQYF. The CDR3 coding sequence is TGTGCCAGCAGTTTATCAGGGACAAGTCAAGAGACCCAGTACTTC. The full variable domain, its missing parts supplied by reference TRBV28 and TRBJ2-5, is DVKVTQSSRYLVKRTGEKVFLECVQDMDHENMFWYRQDPGLGLRLIYFSYDVKMKEKGDIPEGYSVSREKKERFSLILESASTNQTSMYLCASSLSGTSQETQYFGPGTRLLVL.

The sample holds one count of this clone. The rearrangement uses TRBV4-3 and TRBJ2-3; no reliable D call. CDR3 length: 13 amino acids. Germline assignment: CDR1 LGHNA and CDR2 YSLEER. V lost 0 bases to trimming and J lost 4 bases, with 5 bases between them. The CDR3 region has the DNA TGCGCCAGCAGCCAAGACTATTCAGATACGCAGTATTTT. Amino acid sequence: CASSQDYSDTQYF.

This chain links TRBV11-2 with TRBJ2-7; D gene ambiguous. V shed 1 base and J shed 3 bases, with 13 bases lying between them. The germline gives CDR1 SGHAT, CDR2 FQNNGV. This CDR3 comprises 15 residues. CDR3 sequence: CASSLGHYSYYEQYF. For the CDR3, the DNA is TGTGCCAGCAGCTTAGGGCACTATTCCTACTACGAGCAGTACTTC.

The sample holds a few counts of this clone. The chain uses TRBV18 and TRBJ2-6; possible D gene TRBD2, 5 bases. The CDR3 loop spans 16 amino acids. Germline CDR1 is KGHSH and CDR2 is LQKENI. V was shortened by 0 bases and J by 4 bases, with 10 bases between the two germline ends. The DNA for the CDR3 is TGTGCCAGCTCACCACCTCGACGGAGGGGGGCCAACGTCCTGACTTTC. Protein sequence: CASSPPRRRGANVLTF.

This clone came up a few times. The chain recombines TRBV28 with TRBJ1-5; no definite D call. Germline-derived CDR1 and CDR2 are MDHEN and SYDVKM. The ends were cut back, 11 bases at V and 4 bases at J, with 15 bases in the middle. This CDR3 spans 13 amino acids. This chain's CDR3 is CALAGAVNQPQHF. CDR3 sequence (DNA): TGTGCCCTGGCGGGTGCGGTGAATCAGCCCCAGCATTTT.

The genes are TRBV6-6 and TRBJ1-1, with D possibly being TRBD1 (5 bases). This CDR3 is 14 amino acids long. Between the trimmed V and J ends, which lost 2 bases and 1 base, there was a span of 8 bases. Germline lookup yields CDR1 MNHNY and CDR2 SVGAGI (reference sequence). The CDR3 nucleotides are TGTGCCAGCAGTTACGGGGGATCGAACACTGAAGCTTTCTTT. As protein: CASSYGGSNTEAFF.

V and J are TRBV28 and TRBJ1-2, with D maybe TRBD1 (5 bases). V was trimmed by 6 bases and J by 5 bases, leaving 13 bases between them. This CDR3 is 13 amino acids long. Per germline, CDR1 MDHEN and CDR2 SYDVKM. CDR3: CASRKGRNYGYTF. The DNA for the CDR3 is TGTGCCAGCAGAAAGGGGAGGAATTATGGCTACACCTTC.

This clone is a singleton in its sample. The chain uses TRBV7-2 and TRBJ2-2; 10 bases agree with TRBD1. J lost 6 bases, V lost 4 bases, and 5 bases had no gene match. This CDR3 spans 15 amino acids. Germline CDR1 is SGHTA and CDR2 is FQGNSA. Here the CDR3 reads CASSSGQGGAGELFF. CDR3 bases: TGTGCCAGCAGCTCCGGACAGGGGGGGGCCGGGGAGCTGTTTTTT.